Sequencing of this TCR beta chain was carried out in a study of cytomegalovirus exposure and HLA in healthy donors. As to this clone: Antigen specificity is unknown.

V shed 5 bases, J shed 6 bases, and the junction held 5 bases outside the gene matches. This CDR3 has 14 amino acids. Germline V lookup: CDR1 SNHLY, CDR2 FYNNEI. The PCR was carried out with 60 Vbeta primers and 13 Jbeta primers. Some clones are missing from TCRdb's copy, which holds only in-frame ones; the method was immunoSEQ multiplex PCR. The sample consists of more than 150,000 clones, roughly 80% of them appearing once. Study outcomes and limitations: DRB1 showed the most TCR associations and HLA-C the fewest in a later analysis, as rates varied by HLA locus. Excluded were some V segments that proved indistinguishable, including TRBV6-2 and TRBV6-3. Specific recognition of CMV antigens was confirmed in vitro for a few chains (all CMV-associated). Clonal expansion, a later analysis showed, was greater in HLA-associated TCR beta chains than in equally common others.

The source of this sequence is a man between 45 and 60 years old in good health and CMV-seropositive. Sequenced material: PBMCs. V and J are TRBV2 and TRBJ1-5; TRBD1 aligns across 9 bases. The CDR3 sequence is CASSPDRGVQPQHF. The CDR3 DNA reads TGTGCCAGCAGTCCCGACAGGGGGGTTCAGCCCCAGCATTTT. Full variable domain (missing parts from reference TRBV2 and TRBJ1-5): EPEVTQTPSHQVTQMGQEVILRCVPISNHLYFYWYRQILGQKVEFLVSFYNNEISEKSEIFDDQFSVERPDGSNFTLKIRSTKLEDSAMYFCASSPDRGVQPQHFGDGTRLSIL.